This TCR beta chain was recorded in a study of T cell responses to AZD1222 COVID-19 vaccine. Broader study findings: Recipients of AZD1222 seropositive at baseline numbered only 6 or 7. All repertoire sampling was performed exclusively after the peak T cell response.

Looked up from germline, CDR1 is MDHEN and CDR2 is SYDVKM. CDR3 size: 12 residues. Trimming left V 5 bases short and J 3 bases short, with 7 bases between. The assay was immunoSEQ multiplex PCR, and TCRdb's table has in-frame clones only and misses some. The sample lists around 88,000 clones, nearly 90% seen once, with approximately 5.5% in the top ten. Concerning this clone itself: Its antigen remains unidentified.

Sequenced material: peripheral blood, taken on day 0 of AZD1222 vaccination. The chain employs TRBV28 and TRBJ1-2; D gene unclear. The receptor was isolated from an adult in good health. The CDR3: CASSNQDYGYTF. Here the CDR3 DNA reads TGTGCCAGCAGTAATCAGGACTATGGCTACACCTTC.